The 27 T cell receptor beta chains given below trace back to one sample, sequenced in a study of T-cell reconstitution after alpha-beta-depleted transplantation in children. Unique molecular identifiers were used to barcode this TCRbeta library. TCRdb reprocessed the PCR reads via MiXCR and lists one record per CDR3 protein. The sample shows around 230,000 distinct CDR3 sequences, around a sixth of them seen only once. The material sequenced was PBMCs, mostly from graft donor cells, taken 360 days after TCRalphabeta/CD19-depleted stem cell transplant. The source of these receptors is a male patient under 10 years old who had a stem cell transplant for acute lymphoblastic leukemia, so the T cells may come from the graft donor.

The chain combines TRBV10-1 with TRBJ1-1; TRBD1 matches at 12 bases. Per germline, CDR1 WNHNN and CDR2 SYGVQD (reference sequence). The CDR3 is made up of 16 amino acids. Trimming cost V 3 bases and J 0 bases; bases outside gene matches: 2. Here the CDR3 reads CASSERDRGLNTEAFF. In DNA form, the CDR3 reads TGCGCCAGCAGTGAACGGGACAGGGGGCTGAACACTGAAGCTTTCTTT.

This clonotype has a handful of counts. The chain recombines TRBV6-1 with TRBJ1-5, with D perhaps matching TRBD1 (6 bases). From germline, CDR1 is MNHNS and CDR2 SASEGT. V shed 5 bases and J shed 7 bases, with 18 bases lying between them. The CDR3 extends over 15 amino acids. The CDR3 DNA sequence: TGTGCCAGCAGTACCCTCGCAGGGGTCCAGCAGCCCCAGCATTTT. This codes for CASSTLAGVQQPQHF.

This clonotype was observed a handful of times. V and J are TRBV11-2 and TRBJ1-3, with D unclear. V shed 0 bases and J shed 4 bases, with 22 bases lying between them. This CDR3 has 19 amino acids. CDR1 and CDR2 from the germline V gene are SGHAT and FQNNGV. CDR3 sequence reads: CASSLDLKEEPPLGNTIYF. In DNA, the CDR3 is TGTGCCAGCAGCTTAGACCTGAAGGAGGAACCACCTCTGGGAAACACCATATATTTT. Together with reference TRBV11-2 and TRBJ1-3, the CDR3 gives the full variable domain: EAGVAQSPRYKIIEKRQSVAFWCNPISGHATLYWYQQILGQGPKLLIQFQNNGVVDDSQLPKDRFSAERLKGVDSTLKIQPAKLEDSAVYLCASSLDLKEEPPLGNTIYFGEGSWLTVV.

This CDR3 reads CASSQEWVGLGDTQYF. The CDR3, as DNA: TGCGCCAGCAGCCAAGAATGGGTAGGGTTGGGAGATACGCAGTATTTT. The V gene is TRBV4-3, the J gene TRBJ2-3; D remains ambiguous. CDR1 is LGHNA and CDR2 is YSLEER in the germline V gene. Trimming removed 0 bases at V and 5 bases at J, with 15 bases between. CDR3 length: 16 amino acids.

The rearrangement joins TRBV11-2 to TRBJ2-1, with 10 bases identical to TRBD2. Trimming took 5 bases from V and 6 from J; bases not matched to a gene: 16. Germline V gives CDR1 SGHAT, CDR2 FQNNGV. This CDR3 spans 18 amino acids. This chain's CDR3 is CASSHRLHIAGGFNEQFF. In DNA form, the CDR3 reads TGTGCCAGCAGCCATAGGCTCCATATAGCGGGGGGTTTCAATGAGCAGTTCTTC.

DNA of the CDR3: TGTGCCAGCAGCTTAGATCGGACAGGGGAGCAGTTCTTC. Protein sequence: CASSLDRTGEQFF. The V gene is TRBV11-3, the J gene TRBJ2-1, with 8 bases matching TRBD1. Losses at the gene ends were 0 bases for V and 10 bases for J; bases not matched to a gene: 2. Germline loops: CDR1 SGHNT, CDR2 YENEEA. The CDR3 extends over 13 amino acids.

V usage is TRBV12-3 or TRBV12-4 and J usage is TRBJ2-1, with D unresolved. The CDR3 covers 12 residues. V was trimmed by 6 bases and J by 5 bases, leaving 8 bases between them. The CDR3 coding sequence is TGTGCCAGCAGCAAAGTTCACAATGAGCAGTTCTTC. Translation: CASSKVHNEQFF.

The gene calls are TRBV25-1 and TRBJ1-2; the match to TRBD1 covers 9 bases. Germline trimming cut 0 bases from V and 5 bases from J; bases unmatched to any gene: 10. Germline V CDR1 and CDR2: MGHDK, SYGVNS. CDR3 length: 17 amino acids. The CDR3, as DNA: TGTGCCAGCAGTGAATATGTGGGCTCGACAGGGGGATATGGCTACACCTTC. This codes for CASSEYVGSTGGYGYTF.

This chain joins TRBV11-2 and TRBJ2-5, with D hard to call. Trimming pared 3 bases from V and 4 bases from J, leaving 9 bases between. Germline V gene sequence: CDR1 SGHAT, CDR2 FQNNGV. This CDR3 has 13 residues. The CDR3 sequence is CASSLGMGETQYF. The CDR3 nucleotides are TGTGCCAGCAGCTTGGGAATGGGAGAGACCCAGTACTTC.

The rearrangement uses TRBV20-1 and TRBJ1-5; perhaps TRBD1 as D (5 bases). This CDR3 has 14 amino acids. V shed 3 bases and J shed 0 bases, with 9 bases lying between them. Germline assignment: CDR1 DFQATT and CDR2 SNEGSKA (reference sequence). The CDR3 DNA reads TGCAGTGCTAGTAACAGGTATAGCAATCAGCCCCAGCATTTT. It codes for CSASNRYSNQPQHF.

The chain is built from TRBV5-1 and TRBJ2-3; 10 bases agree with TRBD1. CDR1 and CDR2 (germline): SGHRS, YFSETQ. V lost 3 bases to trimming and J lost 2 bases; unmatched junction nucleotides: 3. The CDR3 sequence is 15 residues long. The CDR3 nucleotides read TGCGCCAGCAGCTCGGGACAGGGGAACACAGATACGCAGTATTTT. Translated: CASSSGQGNTDTQYF.

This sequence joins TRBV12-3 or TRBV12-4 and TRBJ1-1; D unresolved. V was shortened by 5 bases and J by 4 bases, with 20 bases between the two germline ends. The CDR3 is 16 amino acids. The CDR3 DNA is TGTGCCAGCAGTCCCCCGGACTGGGCGGAATCCACTGAAGCTTTCTTT. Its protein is CASSPPDWAESTEAFF.

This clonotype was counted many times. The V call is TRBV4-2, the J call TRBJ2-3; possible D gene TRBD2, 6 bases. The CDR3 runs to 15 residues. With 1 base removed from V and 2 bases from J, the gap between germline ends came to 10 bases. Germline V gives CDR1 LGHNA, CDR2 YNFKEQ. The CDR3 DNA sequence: TGTGCCAGCAGCCAAGTGGGGGGATCCACAGATACGCAGTATTTT. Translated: CASSQVGGSTDTQYF.

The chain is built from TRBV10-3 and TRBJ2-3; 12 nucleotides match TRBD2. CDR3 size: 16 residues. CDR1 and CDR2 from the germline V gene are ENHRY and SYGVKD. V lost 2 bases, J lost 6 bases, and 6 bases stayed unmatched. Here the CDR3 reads CAISEQSGTSGDTQYF. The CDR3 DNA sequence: TGTGCCATCAGTGAGCAATCCGGGACTAGCGGGGATACGCAGTATTTT.

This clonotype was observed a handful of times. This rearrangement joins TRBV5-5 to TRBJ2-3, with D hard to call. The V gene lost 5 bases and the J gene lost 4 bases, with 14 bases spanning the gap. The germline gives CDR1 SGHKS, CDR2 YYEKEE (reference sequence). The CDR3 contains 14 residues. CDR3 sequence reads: CASSTTLVADTQYF. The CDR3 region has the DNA TGTGCCAGCAGTACGACCCTGGTGGCAGATACGCAGTATTTT.

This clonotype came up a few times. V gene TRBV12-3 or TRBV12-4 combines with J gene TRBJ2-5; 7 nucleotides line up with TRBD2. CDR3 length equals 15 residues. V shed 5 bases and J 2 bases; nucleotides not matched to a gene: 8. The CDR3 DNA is TGTGCCAGCAGTCCAAACGGACTAGATCAAGAGACCCAGTACTTC. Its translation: CASSPNGLDQETQYF.

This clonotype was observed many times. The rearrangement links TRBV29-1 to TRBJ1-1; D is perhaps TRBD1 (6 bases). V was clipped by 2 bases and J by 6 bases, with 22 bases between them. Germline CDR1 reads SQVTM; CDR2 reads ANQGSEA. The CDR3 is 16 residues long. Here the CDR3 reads CSVELRGGTHRAEAFF. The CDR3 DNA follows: TGCAGCGTTGAACTCCGCGGGGGGACACACCGCGCTGAAGCTTTCTTT.

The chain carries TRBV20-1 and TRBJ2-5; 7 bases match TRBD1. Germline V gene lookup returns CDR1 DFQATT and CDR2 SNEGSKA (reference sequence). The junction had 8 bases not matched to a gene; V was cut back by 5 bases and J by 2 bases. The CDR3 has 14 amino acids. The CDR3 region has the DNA TGCAGTGCTCGTAACAGGGGAGTGCAAGAGACCCAGTACTTC. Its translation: CSARNRGVQETQYF.

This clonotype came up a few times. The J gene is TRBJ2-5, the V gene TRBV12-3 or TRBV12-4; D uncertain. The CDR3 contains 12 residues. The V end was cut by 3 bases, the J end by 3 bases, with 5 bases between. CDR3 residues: CASSLHKETQYF. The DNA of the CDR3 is TGTGCCAGCAGTTTGCACAAAGAGACCCAGTACTTC.

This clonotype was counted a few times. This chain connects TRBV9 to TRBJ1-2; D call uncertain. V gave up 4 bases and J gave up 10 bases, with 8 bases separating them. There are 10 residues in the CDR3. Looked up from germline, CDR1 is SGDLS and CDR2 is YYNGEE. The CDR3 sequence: CASSRNAYTF. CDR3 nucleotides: TGTGCCAGCAGCCGAAACGCCTACACCTTC.

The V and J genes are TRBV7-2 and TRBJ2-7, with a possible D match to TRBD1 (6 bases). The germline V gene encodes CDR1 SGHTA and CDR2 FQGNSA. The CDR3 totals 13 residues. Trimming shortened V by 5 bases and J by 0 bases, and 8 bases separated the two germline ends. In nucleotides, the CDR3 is TGTGCCAGCAGCCCGGGACACTCCTACGAGCAGTACTTC. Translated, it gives CASSPGHSYEQYF.

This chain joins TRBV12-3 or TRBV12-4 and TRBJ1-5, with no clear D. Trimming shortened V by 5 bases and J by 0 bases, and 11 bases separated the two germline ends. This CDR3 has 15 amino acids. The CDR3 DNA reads TGTGCCAGCAGTATACAGCAGAATAGCAATCAGCCCCAGCATTTT. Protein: CASSIQQNSNQPQHF.

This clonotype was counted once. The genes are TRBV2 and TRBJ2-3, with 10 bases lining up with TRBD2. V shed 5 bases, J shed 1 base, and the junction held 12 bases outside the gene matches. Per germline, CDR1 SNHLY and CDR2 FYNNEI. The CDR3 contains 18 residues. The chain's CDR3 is CASSTTVHSGGRTDTQYF. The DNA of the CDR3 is TGTGCCAGCAGTACCACCGTACATAGCGGGGGGCGCACAGATACGCAGTATTTT.

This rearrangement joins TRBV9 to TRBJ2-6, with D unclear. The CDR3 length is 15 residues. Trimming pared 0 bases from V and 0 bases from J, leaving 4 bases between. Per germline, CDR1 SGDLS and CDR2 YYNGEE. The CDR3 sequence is CASSVEGSGANVLTF. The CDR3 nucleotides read TGTGCCAGCAGCGTAGAGGGCTCTGGGGCCAACGTCCTGACTTTC.

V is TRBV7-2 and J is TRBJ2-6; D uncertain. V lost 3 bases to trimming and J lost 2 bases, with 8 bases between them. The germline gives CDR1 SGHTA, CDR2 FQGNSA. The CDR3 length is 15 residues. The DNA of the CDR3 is TGTGCCAGCAGCTTTGAAAGCCCTGGGGCCAACGTCCTGACTTTC. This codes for CASSFESPGANVLTF.

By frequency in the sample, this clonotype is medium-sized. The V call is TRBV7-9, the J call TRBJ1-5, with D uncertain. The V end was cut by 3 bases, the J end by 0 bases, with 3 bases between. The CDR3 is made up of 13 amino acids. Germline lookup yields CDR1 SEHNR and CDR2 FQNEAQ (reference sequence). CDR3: CASSLHSNQPQHF. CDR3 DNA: TGTGCCAGCAGCTTGCATAGCAATCAGCCCCAGCATTTT.

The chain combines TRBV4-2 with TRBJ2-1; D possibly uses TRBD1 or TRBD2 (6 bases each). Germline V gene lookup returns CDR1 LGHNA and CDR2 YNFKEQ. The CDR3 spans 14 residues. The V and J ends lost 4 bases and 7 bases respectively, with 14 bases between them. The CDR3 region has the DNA TGTGCCAGCAGCCCTGGGGTAGGGGGGAATGAGCAGTTCTTC. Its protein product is CASSPGVGGNEQFF.